This TCR beta chain was retrieved from a study of response to subunit inactivated influenza vaccine. Germline V lookup: CDR1 LGHNA, CDR2 YNFKEQ. The CDR3 consists of 15 residues. Trimming pared 2 bases from V and 2 bases from J, leaving 13 bases between. Each CDR3 protein is one row after TCRdb ran MiXCR on the RT-PCR reads. The sample lists more than 550,000 distinct CDR3 sequences, 10% to 15% occurring once. V is TRBV4-2 and J is TRBJ2-7, with D possibly matching TRBD2 (7 bases). This specimen consisted of PBMCs from blood, obtained on the day of vaccination. The sequence derives from a man aged 50-59 years who received an inactivated influenza vaccine. The CDR3 sequence: CASSQRGTTPYEQYF. In nucleotides, the CDR3 is TGTGCCAGCAGCCAAAGGGGGACTACACCCTACGAGCAGTACTTC.